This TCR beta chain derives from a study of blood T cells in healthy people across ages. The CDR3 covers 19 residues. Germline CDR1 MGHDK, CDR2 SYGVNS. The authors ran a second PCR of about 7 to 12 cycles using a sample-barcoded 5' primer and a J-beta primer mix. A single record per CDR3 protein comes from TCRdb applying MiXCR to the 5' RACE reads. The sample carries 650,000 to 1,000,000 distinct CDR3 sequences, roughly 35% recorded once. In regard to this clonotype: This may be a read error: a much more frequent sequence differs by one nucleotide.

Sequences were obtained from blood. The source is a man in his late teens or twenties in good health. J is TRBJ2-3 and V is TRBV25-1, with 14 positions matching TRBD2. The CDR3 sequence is CAGSEGLAGGLIGADTQYF. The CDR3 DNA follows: TGTGCCGGCAGTGAAGGACTAGCGGGGGGCCTCATCGGCGCAGATACGCAGTATTTT.